The present T cell receptor beta chain was sequenced within a study of tumor-infiltrating lymphocytes in primary liver carcinoma. In the study overall: Tumors measured roughly 4.2 to 10 cm and were stage T1-T3 N0M0. Study observations and caveats: Significantly greater top-250-clone fractions characterized tumors relative to blood (p = 0.039).

RNA and DNA were co-extracted from about 19-30 mg of unsorted bulk tissue. The count of this clonotype is one. What it recognizes is unknown. No conserved phenylalanine or tryptophan ends this CDR3, so it is likely a read error. The DNA is left out, because the CDR3 cannot be placed on it with certainty; the CDR3 is given as TCRdb lists it. From 400 to 500 ng total RNA, TCR beta cDNA was generated with a primer in the constant region. It was through three nested multiplex PCR rounds of slightly modified ARM-PCR that TCR beta libraries arose. One entry per CDR3 protein, called by TCRdb with MiXCR from the multiplex PCR reads. The sample lists roughly 100,000 distinct CDR3 sequences, approximately 82% occurring once. This clonotype originated in a middle-aged man with primary liver carcinoma and hepatitis B virus infection. Sequencing was carried out using liver tumor tissue from sampling region 3. Subset denoted: tumor region T3, left-lateral pole.

Here the CDR3 reads CVSNSNRNSYEQYI. The chain recombines TRBV11-2 with TRBJ2-7. The CDR3 extends over 14 residues, inclusive of both ends. In germline, CDR1 is SGHAT, CDR2 FQNNGV.